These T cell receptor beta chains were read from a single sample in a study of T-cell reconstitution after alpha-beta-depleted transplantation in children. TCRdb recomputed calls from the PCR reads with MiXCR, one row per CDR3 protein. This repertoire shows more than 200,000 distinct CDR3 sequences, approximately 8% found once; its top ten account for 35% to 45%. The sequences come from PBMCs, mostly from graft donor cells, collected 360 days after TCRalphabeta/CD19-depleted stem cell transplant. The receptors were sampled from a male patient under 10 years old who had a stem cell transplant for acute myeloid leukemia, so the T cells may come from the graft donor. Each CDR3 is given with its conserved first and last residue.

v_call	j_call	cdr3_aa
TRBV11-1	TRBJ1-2	CASSPHLTRQPVPNYGYTF
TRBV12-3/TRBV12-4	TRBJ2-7	CASRKRGYYEQYF
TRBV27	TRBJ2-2	CASAGLNTGELFF
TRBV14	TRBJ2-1	CASSQGLAGPSSYNEQFF
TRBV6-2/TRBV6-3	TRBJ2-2	CASSSPLNTGELFF
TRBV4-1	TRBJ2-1	CASSHPGLDGNEQFF
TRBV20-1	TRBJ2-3	CSPRLAGTDTQYF
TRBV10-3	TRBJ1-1	CAISDTTDTEAFF
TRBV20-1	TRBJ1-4	CSATQGEKLFF
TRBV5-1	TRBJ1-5	CASSIRGSNQPQHF
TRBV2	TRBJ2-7	CASRPGLSSYEQYF
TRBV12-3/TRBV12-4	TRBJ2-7	CASSLTGTSTSGRQYF
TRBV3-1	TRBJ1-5	CASSQDTRGPQHF
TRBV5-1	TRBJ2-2	CASSLLTGVTGELFF
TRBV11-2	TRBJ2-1	CASSWTSGSSYNEQFF
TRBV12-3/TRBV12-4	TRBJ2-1	CASTPEGAGINEQFF
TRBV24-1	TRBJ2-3	CATSDTGTDNTQYF
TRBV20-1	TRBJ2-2	CSAPLGTGAGGELFF
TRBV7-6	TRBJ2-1	CASSLTGWDEQFF
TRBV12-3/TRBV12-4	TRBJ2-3	CASSPPGPGADTQYF
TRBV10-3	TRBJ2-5	CAISPRQSDQETQYF
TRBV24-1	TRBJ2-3	CATSDRGSTDTQYF
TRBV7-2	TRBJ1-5	CASSTWTGSNQPQHF
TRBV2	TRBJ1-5	CASSAGTSSQDQPQHF
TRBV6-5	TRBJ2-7	CASSYSELAGAYEQYF
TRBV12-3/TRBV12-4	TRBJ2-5	CASSLDGLQETQYF
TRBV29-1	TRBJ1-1	CSVSRSRNTEAFF
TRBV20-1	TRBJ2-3	CRSTPGLAGGQSDTQYF
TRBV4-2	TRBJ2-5	CASSQEGRESKETQYF
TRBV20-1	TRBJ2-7	CSARPLAGGFAYEQYF
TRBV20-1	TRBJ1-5	CSARGGINQPQHF
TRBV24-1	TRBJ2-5	CATSESGQGLEETQYF
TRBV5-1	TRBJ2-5	CASSLVGAGGETQYF
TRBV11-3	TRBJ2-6	CASSLGTEYSGANVLTF
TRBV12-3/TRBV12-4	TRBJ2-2	CASMDGNTGELFF
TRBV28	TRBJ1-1	CASSPGSLGPNTEAFF
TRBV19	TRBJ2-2	CASSPSSRRSNTGELFF
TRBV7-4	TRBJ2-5	CASTVTQGARETQYF
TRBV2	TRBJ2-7	CASIQSQRASYEQYF
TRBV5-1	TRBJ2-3	CASSLALGGGTDTQYF
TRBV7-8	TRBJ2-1	CASGSGQPTNEQFF
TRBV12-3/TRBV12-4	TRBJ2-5	CASRSYMTQYF
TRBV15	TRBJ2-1	CATSSPGGSSYNEQFF
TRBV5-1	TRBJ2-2	CASSFRAEGSTGELFF
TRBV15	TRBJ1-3	CATSRDLSGNTIYF
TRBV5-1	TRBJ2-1	CASSPQEGGTYNEQFF
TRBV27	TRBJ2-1	CASSFSATGRNEQFF
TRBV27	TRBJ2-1	CASSLSGSRTSGRAGFYNEQFF
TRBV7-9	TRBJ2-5	CASSLKNPPETQYF
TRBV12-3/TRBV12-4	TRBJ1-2	CASSLDRGEYGYTF
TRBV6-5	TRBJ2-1	CGSSYGGDEQFF